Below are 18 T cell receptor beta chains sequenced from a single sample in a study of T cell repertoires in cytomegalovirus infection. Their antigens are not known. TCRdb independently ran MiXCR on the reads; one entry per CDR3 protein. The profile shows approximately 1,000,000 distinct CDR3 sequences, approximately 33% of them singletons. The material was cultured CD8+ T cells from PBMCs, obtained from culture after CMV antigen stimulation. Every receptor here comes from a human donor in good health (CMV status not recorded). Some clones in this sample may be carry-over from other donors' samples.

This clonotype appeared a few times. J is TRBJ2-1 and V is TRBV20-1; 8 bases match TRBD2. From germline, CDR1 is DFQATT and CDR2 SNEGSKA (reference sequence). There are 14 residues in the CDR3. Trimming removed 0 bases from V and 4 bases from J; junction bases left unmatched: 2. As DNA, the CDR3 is TGCAGTGCTAGAGATCCGGGGGGGTACAATGAGCAGTTCTTC. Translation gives CSARDPGGYNEQFF.

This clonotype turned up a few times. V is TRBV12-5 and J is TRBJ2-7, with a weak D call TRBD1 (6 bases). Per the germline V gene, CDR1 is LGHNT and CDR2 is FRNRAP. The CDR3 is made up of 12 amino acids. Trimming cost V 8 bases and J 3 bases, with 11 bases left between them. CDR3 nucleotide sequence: TGTGCTAGTACGGGACAACACTACGAGCAGTACTTC. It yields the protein CASTGQHYEQYF.

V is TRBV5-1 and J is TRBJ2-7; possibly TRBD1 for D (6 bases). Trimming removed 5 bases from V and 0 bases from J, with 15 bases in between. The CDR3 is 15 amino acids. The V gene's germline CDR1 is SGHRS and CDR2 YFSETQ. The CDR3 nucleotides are TGCGCCAGCAGGCCAGGGGCCCGCTACTCCTACGAGCAGTACTTC. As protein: CASRPGARYSYEQYF.

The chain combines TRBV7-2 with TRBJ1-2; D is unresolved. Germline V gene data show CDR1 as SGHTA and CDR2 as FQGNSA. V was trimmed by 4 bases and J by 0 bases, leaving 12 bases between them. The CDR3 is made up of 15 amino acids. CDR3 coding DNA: TGTGCCAGCAGCTGGACGGACGGAGCTAACTATGGCTACACCTTC. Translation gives CASSWTDGANYGYTF.

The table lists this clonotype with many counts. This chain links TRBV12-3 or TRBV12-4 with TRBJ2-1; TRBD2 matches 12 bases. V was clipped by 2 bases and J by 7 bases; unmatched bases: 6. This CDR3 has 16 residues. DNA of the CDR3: TGTGCCAGCAGTTTATCTAGCGGGGGGGCGGGGAATGAGCAGTTCTTC. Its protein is CASSLSSGGAGNEQFF.

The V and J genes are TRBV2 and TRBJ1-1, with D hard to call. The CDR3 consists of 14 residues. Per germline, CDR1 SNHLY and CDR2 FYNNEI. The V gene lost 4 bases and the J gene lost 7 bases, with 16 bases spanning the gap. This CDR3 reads CASSGDRIIDEAFF. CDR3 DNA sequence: TGTGCCAGCAGTGGGGATCGGATTATCGATGAAGCTTTCTTT.

The DNA for the CDR3 is TGTGCCAGCAGCATCCGGGACTACGCCCTTGAGGGGGCAGATACGCAGTATTTT. It is translated as CASSIRDYALEGADTQYF. The J gene is TRBJ2-3, the V gene TRBV4-2, with D possibly being TRBD2 (7 bases). The CDR3 contains 18 residues. Trimming took off 5 bases at V and 4 bases at J, with 25 bases between the two ends. Germline V gene data show CDR1 as LGHNA and CDR2 as YNFKEQ.

The chain's CDR3 is CASSLMAGGFFGNEQFF. The DNA of the CDR3 is TGTGCCAGCAGTTTAATGGCGGGGGGCTTCTTCGGCAATGAGCAGTTCTTC. The V call is TRBV12-3 or TRBV12-4, the J call TRBJ2-1; the match to TRBD2 covers 8 bases. CDR3 length: 17 amino acids. The J segment lost 6 bases and the V segment lost 2 bases, leaving 12 bases of the junction unmatched.

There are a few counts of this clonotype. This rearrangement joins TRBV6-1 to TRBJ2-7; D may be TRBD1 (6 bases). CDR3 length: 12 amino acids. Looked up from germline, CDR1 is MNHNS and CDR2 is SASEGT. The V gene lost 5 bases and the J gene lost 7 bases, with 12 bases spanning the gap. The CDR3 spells CASSHPGQEQYV. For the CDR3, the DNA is TGTGCCAGCAGTCACCCGGGACAAGAGCAGTACGTC.

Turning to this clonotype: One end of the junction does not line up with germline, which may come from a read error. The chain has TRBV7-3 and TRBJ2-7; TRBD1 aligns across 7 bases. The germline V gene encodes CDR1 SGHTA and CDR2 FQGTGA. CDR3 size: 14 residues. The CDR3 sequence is CASSQPEGAYEKYF. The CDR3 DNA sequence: TGTGCTAGCAGCCAGCCAGAGGGGGCCTACGAGAAGTACTTC.

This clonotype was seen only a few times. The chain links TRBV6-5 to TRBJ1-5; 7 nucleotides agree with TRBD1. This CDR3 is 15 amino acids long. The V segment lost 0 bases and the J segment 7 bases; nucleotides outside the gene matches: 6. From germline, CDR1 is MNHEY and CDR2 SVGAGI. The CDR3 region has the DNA TGTGCCAGCAGTTACTCGTGGACAGGAGAACAGCCCCAGCATTTT. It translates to CASSYSWTGEQPQHF.

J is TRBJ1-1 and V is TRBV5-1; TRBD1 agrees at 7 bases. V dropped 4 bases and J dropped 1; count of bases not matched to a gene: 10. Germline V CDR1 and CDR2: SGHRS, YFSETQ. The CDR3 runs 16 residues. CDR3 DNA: TGCGCCAGCAGCCTGGAAGGGGACAGCGAGAACACTGAAGCTTTCTTT. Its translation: CASSLEGDSENTEAFF.

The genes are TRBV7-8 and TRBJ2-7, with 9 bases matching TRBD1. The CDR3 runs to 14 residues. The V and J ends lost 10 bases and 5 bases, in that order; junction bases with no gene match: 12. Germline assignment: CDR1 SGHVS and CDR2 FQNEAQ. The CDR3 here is CANSPWTGDHEQYF. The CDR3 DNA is TGTGCCAACTCGCCGTGGACAGGGGACCACGAGCAGTACTTC.

The CDR3 region is CASSFRQGGTDTQYF. CDR3 bases: TGTGCCAGCAGCTTCCGACAGGGAGGCACAGATACGCAGTATTTT. The chain couples TRBV5-4 to TRBJ2-3; 7 bases fit TRBD1. The germline V gene has CDR1 SGHNT and CDR2 YYREEE (reference sequence). The V gene end was trimmed by 2 bases and the J gene end by 1 base; junction bases not matched to a gene: 4. The CDR3 has 15 residues.

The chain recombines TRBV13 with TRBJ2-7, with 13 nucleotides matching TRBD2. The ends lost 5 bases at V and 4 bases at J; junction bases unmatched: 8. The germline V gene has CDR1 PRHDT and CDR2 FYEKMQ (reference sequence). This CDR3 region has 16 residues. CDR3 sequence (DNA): TGTGCCAGCAGCGGCCAAGGGACTAGCGGGGCATACGAGCAGTACGTC. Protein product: CASSGQGTSGAYEQYV.

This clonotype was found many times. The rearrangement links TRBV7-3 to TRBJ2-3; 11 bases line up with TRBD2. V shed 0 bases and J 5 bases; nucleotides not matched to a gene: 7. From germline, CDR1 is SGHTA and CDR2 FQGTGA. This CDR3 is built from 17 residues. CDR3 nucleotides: TGTGCCAGCAGCTTAACCCGAGGGACTAGCGGACGAGATACGCAGTATTTT. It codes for CASSLTRGTSGRDTQYF.

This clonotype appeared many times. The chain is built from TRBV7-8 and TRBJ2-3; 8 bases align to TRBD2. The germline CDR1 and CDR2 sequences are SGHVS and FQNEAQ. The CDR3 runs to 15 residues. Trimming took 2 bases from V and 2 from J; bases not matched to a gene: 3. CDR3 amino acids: CASSLISGATDTQYF. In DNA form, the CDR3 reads TGTGCCAGCAGCTTAATTAGCGGGGCCACAGATACGCAGTATTTT.

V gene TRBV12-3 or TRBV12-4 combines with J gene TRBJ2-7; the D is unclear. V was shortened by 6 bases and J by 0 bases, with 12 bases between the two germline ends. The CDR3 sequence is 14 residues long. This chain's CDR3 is CASSSDALSYEQYF. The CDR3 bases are TGTGCCAGCAGCTCCGACGCGCTCTCCTACGAGCAGTACTTC.